The clone carrying this TCR beta chain was picked up many times. What it binds is unknown. Investigators took RNA and DNA out together from 20-30 mg of unsorted bulk tissue. With a constant-region primer, TCR beta cDNA was made from 450 to 500 ng of total RNA. Libraries for TCR beta were built through three nested multiplex PCR rounds, which together made up a slightly modified ARM-PCR procedure. The opening two PCR rounds, about 11 cycles each, paired TRBV1-TRBV30 forward primers with a C-beta reverse primer. TCRdb re-called the multiplex PCR reads through MiXCR, storing one row per CDR3 protein. The sample carries about 99,000 distinct CDR3 sequences, more than 60% recorded once. This record belongs to a study of tumor-infiltrating lymphocytes in primary liver carcinoma. General study results and limits: Tumors reached a significantly greater top-250-clone fraction than blood did (p = 0.039).

With 6 bases clipped from V and 4 bases from J, the junction kept 7 bases outside the gene matches. Germline CDR1 and CDR2: SQVTM and ANQGSEA. This CDR3 region has 13 residues. The sample consisted of liver tumor tissue from sampling region 5. The subset was: tumor region T5, tumor centre. This chain uses TRBV29-1 with TRBJ1-2; TRBD1 agrees at 8 bases. The clonotype was recovered from a woman aged 55-69 years with primary liver carcinoma and hepatitis B virus infection. CDR3 nucleotides: TGCAGCGTCCAACAGGGGGTCGGCTATGGCTACACCTTC. It specifies CSVQQGVGYGYTF.